This T cell receptor (beta chain) was sequenced in a study of post-analysis software for immune sequencing data. Overall study results and limits: When patients were compared with controls, five TRBV segments were more frequent, TRBV5-6, TRBV5-1 and TRBV20-1 among them.

Built from TCR beta cDNA, the libraries had unique molecular identifiers in them. TCRdb re-called the PCR reads with MiXCR, one entry per CDR3 protein. The sample holds fewer than 850,000 distinct CDR3 sequences; roughly 30% are singletons and the top ten take more than 0.55%. With respect to this clonotype: As yet, its antigen is unknown.

This CDR3 contains 14 residues. Germline V gives CDR1 LGHDT, CDR2 YNNKEL (reference sequence). V was cut by 0 bases and J by 5 bases, with 10 bases left in between. This chain links TRBV3-1 with TRBJ1-1; no firm D call. The sequence came from a girl under 18 with multiple sclerosis. The sample comprised blood. The CDR3 nucleotides read TGTGCCAGCAGCCAAGATCAGGAGAGGACTGAAGCTTTCTTT. Its translation is CASSQDQERTEAFF. Full variable domain (rest looked up from reference TRBV3-1 and TRBJ1-1): DTAVSQTPKYLVTQMGNDKSIKCEQNLGHDTMYWYKQDSKKFLKIMFSYNNKELIINETVPNRFSPKSPDKAHLNLHINSLELGDSAVYFCASSQDQERTEAFFGQGTRLTVV.